These 23 T cell receptor beta chains share one sample of origin, sequenced in a study of blood T cell repertoires in COVID-19. Only in-frame clones appear in the TCRdb table, and some are missing; sequencing was by immunoSEQ multiplex PCR. The table shows about 350,000 clones, with about nine tenths occurring only once. The material sequenced was PBMCs or T cells enriched from blood (not recorded which). These receptors all come from a woman under 40 who had been exposed to COVID-19.

This clone was seen just once. The chain couples TRBV5-1 to TRBJ2-2; D is unclear. CDR1 SGHRS and CDR2 YFSETQ come from the germline V gene. The CDR3 has 13 amino acids. V was pared by 0 bases and J by 5 bases, with 5 bases between. The CDR3 nucleotides are TGCGCCAGCAGCTTGGTCGGGACCGGGGAGCTGTTTTTT. Protein product: CASSLVGTGELFF.

The chain combines TRBV6-5 with TRBJ2-1; a possible D gene is TRBD2 (5 bases). The V end was cut by 4 bases, the J end by 11 bases, with 12 bases between. Germline CDR1 reads MNHEY; CDR2 reads SVGAGI. The CDR3 is 12 amino acids. CDR3 loop: CASSSPGKKQFF. For the CDR3, the DNA is TGTGCCAGCAGTTCCCCCGGGAAAAAGCAGTTCTTC.

The chain couples TRBV7-9 to TRBJ1-4; D gene uncertain. The CDR3 is 13 amino acids. Germline loops: CDR1 SEHNR, CDR2 FQNEAQ (reference sequence). V was trimmed by 5 bases and J by 7 bases, leaving 11 bases between them. The CDR3 loop reads CASSPSAGEKLFF. Here the CDR3 DNA reads TGTGCCAGCAGCCCTTCGGCGGGTGAAAAACTGTTTTTT.

The J gene is TRBJ1-1, the V gene TRBV5-1; tentatively, D is TRBD1 (5 bases). The germline CDR1 and CDR2 sequences are SGHRS and YFSETQ. This CDR3 contains 15 residues. Trimming pared 5 bases from V and 0 bases from J, leaving 14 bases between. The CDR3 spells CASRETGLMNTEAFF. The DNA of the CDR3 is TGCGCCAGCAGGGAAACGGGACTTATGAACACTGAAGCTTTCTTT.

The genes are TRBV11-2 and TRBJ1-3, with D perhaps TRBD1 (6 bases). From germline, CDR1 is SGHAT and CDR2 FQNNGV. V lost 3 bases, J lost 7 bases, and 16 bases lay in between. The CDR3 has 15 amino acids. The CDR3 nucleotides read TGTGCCAGCAGCTTCCTCAAACCCACAGGGAACACCATATATTTT. Encoded protein: CASSFLKPTGNTIYF.

The chain links TRBV2 to TRBJ1-1; D remains unclear. Between the trimmed V and J ends, which lost 3 bases and 0 bases, there was a span of 5 bases. Germline V CDR1 and CDR2: SNHLY, FYNNEI. The CDR3 loop spans 13 amino acids. In DNA, the CDR3 is TGTGCCAGCAGTGACAGGTTGAACACTGAAGCTTTCTTT. Amino acids: CASSDRLNTEAFF.

CDR3 loop: CASSHRGQGCEKLFF. CDR3 nucleotide sequence: TGCGCCAGCAGTCATCGTGGACAGGGGTGTGAAAAACTGTTTTTT. The chain is built from TRBV23-1 and TRBJ1-4; 9 nucleotides match TRBD1. TRBV23-1 carries the ORF label, with uncertain function. This CDR3 has 15 residues. V gave up 3 bases and J gave up 7 bases; unmatched junction bases: 6.

V usage is TRBV9 and J usage is TRBJ1-2; weak D call: TRBD1 (5 bases). The CDR3 sequence is 15 residues long. Germline V gene data show CDR1 as SGDLS and CDR2 as YYNGEE. V was trimmed by 5 bases and J by 2 bases, leaving 16 bases between them. The CDR3 sequence is CASSASIGGNYGYTF. CDR3 nucleotides: TGTGCCAGCAGTGCCTCCATCGGGGGGAACTATGGCTACACCTTC. The full variable domain, completed using reference TRBV9 and TRBJ1-2, is DSGVTQTPKHLITATGQRVTLRCSPRSGDLSVYWYQQSLDQGLQFLIQYYNGEERAKGNILERFSAQQFPDLHSELNLSSLELGDSALYFCASSASIGGNYGYTFGSGTRLTVV.

The genes are TRBV27 and TRBJ1-5, with D perhaps matching TRBD1 (5 bases). The V gene lost 2 bases and the J gene lost 1 base, with 12 bases spanning the gap. The CDR3 runs 16 residues. Germline-derived CDR1 and CDR2 are MNHEY and SMNVEV (reference sequence). CDR3 DNA: TGTGCCAGCAGTTTAGGGGCACCATCCAGCAATCAGCCCCAGCATTTT. Its protein is CASSLGAPSSNQPQHF.

This chain connects TRBV7-9 to TRBJ2-5; 7 bases are a match to TRBD2. This CDR3 has 17 amino acids. Per the germline V gene, CDR1 is SEHNR and CDR2 is FQNEAQ (reference sequence). V lost 2 bases, J lost 2 bases, and 11 bases stayed unmatched. As DNA, the CDR3 is TGTGCCAGCAGCTTAAGCACGTGGGCTAGCGGACAAGAGACCCAGTACTTC. This gives the protein CASSLSTWASGQETQYF.

This chain uses TRBV10-3 with TRBJ2-5; TRBD1 might be the D (6 bases). The CDR3 runs 13 residues. CDR1 is ENHRY, CDR2 SYGVKD, per germline. The V gene lost 6 bases and the J gene lost 5 bases, with 13 bases spanning the gap. The DNA of the CDR3 is TGTGCCATCAGGTCAGGGGTTGCGGAGACCCAGTACTTC. Translated, it gives CAIRSGVAETQYF.

The V gene is TRBV28, the J gene TRBJ1-1; D may be TRBD1 (5 bases). The CDR3 runs to 14 residues. Looked up from germline, CDR1 is MDHEN and CDR2 is SYDVKM. Trimming took off 10 bases at V and 3 bases at J, with 18 bases between the two ends. CDR3 in amino acids: CATSPPQEYTEAFF. Here the CDR3 DNA reads TGTGCCACCTCCCCCCCACAGGAATACACTGAAGCTTTCTTT.

The rearrangement uses TRBV11-2 and TRBJ1-2; D might be TRBD1 (5 bases). Deletions cut 1 base from V and 5 bases from J, with 11 bases between. The CDR3 is 14 amino acids. The germline V gene encodes CDR1 SGHAT and CDR2 FQNNGV. The CDR3 spells CASSLAWQGYGYTF. In DNA form, the CDR3 reads TGTGCCAGCAGCTTAGCGTGGCAGGGTTATGGCTACACCTTC. Using reference TRBV11-2 and TRBJ1-2 for the parts outside the CDR3, the full variable domain is EAGVAQSPRYKIIEKRQSVAFWCNPISGHATLYWYQQILGQGPKLLIQFQNNGVVDDSQLPKDRFSAERLKGVDSTLKIQPAKLEDSAVYLCASSLAWQGYGYTFGSGTRLTVV.

This clone was seen only once. The chain has TRBV24-1 and TRBJ2-1; 12 nucleotides line up with TRBD2. Germline CDR1 KGHDR, CDR2 SFDVKD. The CDR3 contains 16 residues. J gave up 8 bases and V 1 base, and 5 bases lay outside the gene matches. CDR3 in DNA: TGTGCCACCAGTGATTTCCGACTAGCGGGAGTCGATGAGCAGTTCTTC. Translation gives CATSDFRLAGVDEQFF.

The CDR3, as DNA: TGTGCCAGCAGCGGGACGACAGGGGTTTGGTCCGGGGAGCTGTTTTTT. Amino acid sequence: CASSGTTGVWSGELFF. The chain joins TRBV9 to TRBJ2-2, with TRBD1 matching over 8 bases. The CDR3 is made up of 16 amino acids. Trimming at V came to 3 bases and at J to 6 bases, leaving 10 bases not matched to a gene. Per germline, CDR1 SGDLS and CDR2 YYNGEE.

This chain uses TRBV5-5 with TRBJ2-1; tentatively, D is TRBD1 (6 bases). Germline lookup yields CDR1 SGHKS and CDR2 YYEKEE (reference sequence). The V end was cut by 3 bases, the J end by 1 base, with 14 bases between. This CDR3 spans 16 amino acids. The CDR3 DNA reads as TGTGCCAGCAGCTCCCCGGTGGGGGCGTCCTACAATGAGCAGTTCTTC. This sequence encodes CASSSPVGASYNEQFF.

J is TRBJ1-1 and V is TRBV19, with TRBD1 matching 11 bases. The CDR3 loop spans 17 amino acids. From germline, CDR1 is LNHDA and CDR2 SQIVND (reference sequence). The J segment lost 4 bases and the V segment lost 0 bases, leaving 7 bases of the junction unmatched. CDR3 residues: CASSIDYGQGASTEAFF. Written as DNA, the CDR3 is TGTGCCAGTAGTATAGATTATGGACAGGGGGCGAGCACTGAAGCTTTCTTT. Full variable domain (rest looked up from reference TRBV19 and TRBJ1-1): DGGITQSPKYLFRKEGQNVTLSCEQNLNHDAMYWYRQDPGQGLRLIYYSQIVNDFQKGDIAEGYSVSREKKESFPLTVTSAQKNPTAFYLCASSIDYGQGASTEAFFGQGTRLTVV.

The chain joins TRBV29-1 to TRBJ1-2; D might be TRBD1 (5 bases). The V gene's germline CDR1 is SQVTM and CDR2 ANQGSEA. The CDR3 runs to 12 residues. The V end lost 7 bases, the J end lost 8 bases, and 17 bases lay between the germline ends. CDR3 DNA sequence: TGCAGCGCTTGGGGAGGGGTGAGAGGCTACACCTTC. This translates into CSAWGGVRGYTF.

The gene calls are TRBV9 and TRBJ2-7, with D tentatively TRBD2 (6 bases). Germline V CDR1 and CDR2: SGDLS, YYNGEE. The CDR3 is 15 residues long. Trimming shortened V by 0 bases and J by 2 bases, and 12 bases separated the two germline ends. CDR3 sequence (DNA): TGTGCCAGCAGCGTAGTTGGGGACTCCCCCTACGAGCAGTACTTC. Translated: CASSVVGDSPYEQYF.

The genes are TRBV3-1 (or the pseudogene TRBV3-2) and TRBJ2-1; tentatively, D is TRBD2 (7 bases). The CDR3 totals 13 residues. V was cut by 3 bases and J by 10 bases, with 13 bases left in between. Germline CDR1 LGHDT, CDR2 YNNKEL (reference sequence). In nucleotides, the CDR3 is TGTGCCAGCAGCCACCCTAGGGGGGGGGAGCAGTTCTTC. Amino acids: CASSHPRGGEQFF.

The chain uses TRBV28 and TRBJ1-5; D unclear. Between the trimmed V and J ends, which lost 5 bases and 11 bases, there was a span of 13 bases. CDR1 and CDR2 from the germline V gene are MDHEN and SYDVKM. The CDR3 extends over 12 amino acids. The CDR3 nucleotides are TGTGCCAGCAGTCTCTTGGCGGGCACCCAGCATTTT. It specifies CASSLLAGTQHF. The full variable domain, with the rest looked up from reference TRBV28 and TRBJ1-5, is DVKVTQSSRYLVKRTGEKVFLECVQDMDHENMFWYRQDPGLGLRLIYFSYDVKMKEKGDIPEGYSVSREKKERFSLILESASTNQTSMYLCASSLLAGTQHFGDGTRLSIL.

The V gene is TRBV7-9, the J gene TRBJ1-2; 11 nucleotides line up with TRBD1. Unmatched junction bases numbered 2, after V lost 1 base and J lost 7 bases. This CDR3 has 14 amino acids. The germline CDR1 and CDR2 sequences are SEHNR and FQNEAQ (reference sequence). The CDR3 coding sequence is TGTGCCAGCAGCTTAGGGGACAGGGGGATTGGCTACACCTTC. Protein product: CASSLGDRGIGYTF.

The chain recombines TRBV7-6 with TRBJ2-7; TRBD2 might be the D (6 bases). Germline V gene lookup returns CDR1 SGHVS and CDR2 FNYEAQ. The CDR3 is 15 amino acids. Trimming removed 3 bases from V and 4 bases from J, with 16 bases in between. CDR3: CASSLRSGLAYEQYF. Written as DNA, the CDR3 is TGTGCCAGCAGCTTGAGAAGCGGGTTAGCGTACGAGCAGTACTTC. The full variable domain, its missing parts supplied by reference TRBV7-6 and TRBJ2-7, is GAGVSQSPRYKVTKRGQDVALRCDPISGHVSLYWYRQALGQGPEFLTYFNYEAQQDKSGLPNDRFSAERPEGSISTLTIQRTEQRDSAMYRCASSLRSGLAYEQYFGPGTRLTVT.